This TCR beta chain comes out of a study of T cell responses to AZD1222 COVID-19 vaccine. The CDR3 is 15 residues long. From germline, CDR1 is SGHAT and CDR2 FQNNGV. V shed 6 bases and J shed 8 bases, with 19 bases lying between them. Assay: immunoSEQ multiplex PCR; the TCRdb copy retains only in-frame clones and omits some. The table includes approximately 100,000 clones, about nine tenths detected once. This TCR was recovered from an adult who received the AZD1222 COVID-19 vaccine. This chain links TRBV11-2 with TRBJ1-4, with D maybe TRBD1 (6 bases). Sample: peripheral blood, taken 28 days after the second AZD1222 dose. The CDR3 region has the DNA TGTGCCAGCAGAAACCTAGGGGGGGTTGGGGAAAAACTGTTTTTT. It codes for CASRNLGGVGEKLFF. The variable domain in full, with the rest retrieved from reference TRBV11-2 and TRBJ1-4, is EAGVAQSPRYKIIEKRQSVAFWCNPISGHATLYWYQQILGQGPKLLIQFQNNGVVDDSQLPKDRFSAERLKGVDSTLKIQPAKLEDSAVYLCASRNLGGVGEKLFFGSGTQLSVL.